This entry is about one T cell receptor beta chain. The antigen remains undetermined. The V end was cut by 1 base, the J end by 1 base, with 11 bases between. The CDR3 extends over 15 amino acids. Germline values: CDR1 SGHRS, CDR2 YFSETQ. This entry comes from a study of T cell responses to AZD1222 COVID-19 vaccine. Overall study results and limits: Spike-spanning, vaccine-associated CD4 TCRs were dominant at 160-218 and 743-854.

Sequenced by immunoSEQ multiplex PCR; TCRdb stores in-frame clones only, minus some. Found here are about 210,000 clones, around 94% of them singletons; the top ten hold 1.7%. This chain joins TRBV5-1 and TRBJ2-5; TRBD2 is a possible D gene (5 bases). The source is an adult who received the MenACWY meningococcal vaccine as a control. The specimen comprised peripheral blood, sampled 28 days after the second dose of the MenACWY control vaccine. The CDR3 here is CASSLLAQSQETQYF. CDR3 nucleotides: TGCGCCAGCAGCTTGCTAGCCCAAAGCCAAGAGACCCAGTACTTC.